Presented here are 20 T cell receptor beta chains from one specimen sequenced in a study of beta chain features in type 1 diabetes. The whole isolated RNA underwent reverse transcription, so sequencing captured expressed TCRB transcripts. Clones were sequenced by immunoSEQ multiplex PCR, and TCRdb holds only the in-frame ones, with some missing. The data contain around 400,000 clones, approximately 16% of them seen just once; the ten biggest clones take up under 0.02%. Sequenced input: naive CD4+ T cells from blood. These receptors all stem from a woman aged 18-29 years in good health.

This clone appeared a few times. V is TRBV7-9 and J is TRBJ1-5; 7 bases line up with TRBD1. After removal of 5 bases from V and 0 bases from J, the junction contained 4 bases not matched to a gene. From germline, CDR1 is SEHNR and CDR2 FQNEAQ (reference sequence). The CDR3 loop spans 15 amino acids. The CDR3 DNA reads TGTGCCAGCAGCCTCGGGACAGTTAGCAATCAGCCCCAGCATTTT. Its translation: CASSLGTVSNQPQHF.

In this sample, this clone turned up a few times. The genes are TRBV7-3 and TRBJ2-3, with TRBD2 matching 9 bases. CDR1 is SGHTA, CDR2 FQGTGA, per germline. The CDR3 is 18 amino acids. V was pared by 0 bases and J by 5 bases, with 12 bases of the junction left unmatched. The CDR3 sequence: CASSLTRGGGRAGDTQYF. The CDR3 DNA sequence: TGTGCCAGCAGCTTAACTCGCGGCGGCGGGAGGGCCGGAGATACGCAGTATTTT.

This clone was seen only a few times. The CDR3 reads CASSPGTVNEQFF. DNA of the CDR3: TGTGCCAGCAGCCCCGGGACAGTCAATGAGCAGTTCTTC. This sequence joins TRBV7-9 and TRBJ2-1; 7 bases match TRBD1. The CDR3 runs to 13 residues. Germline loops: CDR1 SEHNR, CDR2 FQNEAQ (reference sequence). The junction had 4 bases not matched to a gene; V was cut back by 5 bases and J by 6 bases. Variable domain in full (rest from reference TRBV7-9 and TRBJ2-1): DTGVSQNPRHKITKRGQNVTFRCDPISEHNRLYWYRQTLGQGPEFLTYFQNEAQLEKSRLLSDRFSAERPKGSFSTLEIQRTEQGDSAMYLCASSPGTVNEQFFGPGTRLTVL.

The V and J genes are TRBV5-1 and TRBJ1-1; D not certain. V was shortened by 4 bases and J by 2 bases, with 18 bases between the two germline ends. This CDR3 is 16 amino acids long. CDR1 SGHRS and CDR2 YFSETQ come from the germline V gene. CDR3 sequence reads: CASSRAPVEGNTEAFF. Here the CDR3 DNA reads TGCGCCAGCAGCCGAGCCCCTGTTGAGGGTAACACTGAAGCTTTCTTT.

This sequence joins TRBV7-9 and TRBJ2-1; possible D gene TRBD2, 6 bases. The CDR3 consists of 13 residues. Trimming stripped 9 bases from V and 5 bases from J, with 14 bases between. Germline loops: CDR1 SEHNR, CDR2 FQNEAQ (reference sequence). CDR3 coding DNA: TGTGCCAGGGGGGGAAGTAGTAACAATGAGCAGTTCTTC. This translates into CARGGSSNNEQFF.

This clone was picked up a small number of times. This chain uses TRBV6-5 with TRBJ2-5; perhaps TRBD1 as D (6 bases). The CDR3 has 16 residues. From germline, CDR1 is MNHEY and CDR2 SVGAGI. The germline V and J ends were trimmed by 4 bases and 1 base, with 16 bases remaining between them. The CDR3 nucleotides read TGTGCCAGCAGTTCCCCCGGACAGCGGACCCAAGAGACCCAGTACTTC. Encoded protein: CASSSPGQRTQETQYF.

The chain links TRBV28 to TRBJ2-3; D is uncertain. The CDR3 runs to 15 residues. Trimming took 8 bases from V and 1 from J, leaving 16 bases between them. Germline CDR1 MDHEN, CDR2 SYDVKM. This CDR3 is CASCSTGSGTDTQYF. The CDR3 region has the DNA TGTGCCAGCTGTTCAACGGGTTCCGGCACAGATACGCAGTATTTT.

The chain links TRBV30 to TRBJ2-3, with D perhaps matching TRBD2 (5 bases). V was pared by 2 bases and J by 5 bases, with 11 bases between. This CDR3 has 13 amino acids. CDR1 and CDR2 from the germline V gene are GTSNPN and SVGIG (reference sequence). In DNA form, the CDR3 reads TGTGCCTGGAGTCCCCCACGGGGAGATACGCAGTATTTT. This sequence encodes CAWSPPRGDTQYF.

The table lists this clone with a few counts. The chain is built from TRBV9 and TRBJ2-7, with 12 bases matching TRBD1. V shed 4 bases, J shed 5 bases, and the junction held 10 bases outside the gene matches. The CDR3 is 16 amino acids. Germline lookup yields CDR1 SGDLS and CDR2 YYNGEE. The CDR3 region has the DNA TGTGCCAGCAGCCCCCGGGACAGGGGGCAACGGGACGAGCAGTACTTC. Translation gives CASSPRDRGQRDEQYF.

This clone has just a few counts. The rearrangement joins TRBV6-5 to TRBJ1-4; no definite D call. Per germline, CDR1 MNHEY and CDR2 SVGAGI. The CDR3 is made up of 15 amino acids. Trimming removed 0 bases at V and 8 bases at J, with 13 bases between. The CDR3 DNA sequence: TGTGCCAGCAGTTACTCTACCCGTCCCAGGGAAAAACTGTTTTTT. Translating gives CASSYSTRPREKLFF.

This clone has just a few counts. This chain uses TRBV28 with TRBJ2-7, with TRBD2 matching 8 bases. J gave up 6 bases and V 1 base, and 8 bases lay outside the gene matches. Germline loops: CDR1 MDHEN, CDR2 SYDVKM. The CDR3 sequence is 15 residues long. The CDR3 reads CASSLSLAGGLEQYF. For the CDR3, the DNA is TGTGCCAGCAGTTTATCCTTGGCGGGAGGCCTCGAGCAGTACTTC.

This chain joins TRBV7-9 and TRBJ1-5; TRBD1 matches 8 bases. CDR3 size: 15 residues. The V gene end was trimmed by 5 bases and the J gene end by 0 bases; junction bases not matched to a gene: 3. Germline lookup yields CDR1 SEHNR and CDR2 FQNEAQ (reference sequence). In DNA, the CDR3 is TGTGCCAGCAGCCTCCAGGGGGCTAGCAATCAGCCCCAGCATTTT. Translating it yields CASSLQGASNQPQHF.

This clone has more than one count but fewer than ten. The chain employs TRBV5-1 and TRBJ1-4; D unclear. The germline V and J ends were trimmed by 0 bases and 2 bases, with 11 bases remaining between them. Germline CDR1 is SGHRS and CDR2 is YFSETQ. CDR3 length: 16 amino acids. The CDR3 protein is CASSLAGRVTNEKLFF. CDR3 nucleotides: TGCGCCAGCAGCTTGGCCGGGAGGGTGACTAATGAAAAACTGTTTTTT.

Only a few counts were recorded for this clone. This chain joins TRBV5-4 and TRBJ1-2; D is unclear. CDR1 is SGHNT and CDR2 is YYREEE in the germline V gene (reference sequence). V lost 4 bases and J lost 3, with 13 bases in between. The CDR3 sequence is 14 residues long. This CDR3 reads CASSPWAHHYGYTF. The CDR3 DNA reads TGTGCCAGCAGCCCCTGGGCCCACCACTATGGCTACACCTTC.

The chain joins TRBV6-1 to TRBJ2-4; 12 bases map to TRBD2. With V trimmed by 5 bases and J by 11 bases, 10 bases remained unmatched. The germline gives CDR1 MNHNS, CDR2 SASEGT. This CDR3 comprises 15 residues. CDR3 amino acids: CASSPASGRATLQYF. As DNA, the CDR3 is TGTGCCAGCAGTCCCGCTAGCGGGAGGGCGACTCTTCAGTACTTC.

The CDR3 loop is CAWSSQPRRTDTQYF. In DNA, the CDR3 is TGTGCCTGGAGTAGCCAGCCCAGGAGGACAGATACGCAGTATTTT. The rearrangement joins TRBV30 to TRBJ2-3; the D gene is possibly TRBD2 (5 bases). The germline V and J ends were trimmed by 2 bases and 3 bases, with 15 bases remaining between them. Germline V CDR1 and CDR2: GTSNPN, SVGIG (reference sequence). This CDR3 comprises 15 residues. The full variable domain, with the rest looked up from reference TRBV30 and TRBJ2-3, is SQTIHQWPATLVQPVGSPLSLECTVEGTSNPNLYWYRQAAGRGLQLLFYSVGIGQISSEVPQNLSASRPQDRQFILSSKKLLLSDSGFYLCAWSSQPRRTDTQYFGPGTRLTVL.

The chain couples TRBV2 to TRBJ2-1; D might be TRBD1 (6 bases). CDR1 and CDR2 from the germline V gene are SNHLY and FYNNEI. V was trimmed by 5 bases and J by 8 bases, leaving 13 bases between them. The CDR3 is 13 amino acids. CDR3 in amino acids: CASSLDSRYEQFF. CDR3 nucleotide sequence: TGTGCCAGCAGTCTGGACAGTCGCTATGAGCAGTTCTTC.

This clone was found a few times. The chain combines TRBV29-1 with TRBJ2-7; weak D call: TRBD2 (6 bases). The length of the CDR3 is 15 residues. V shed 0 bases and J shed 5 bases, with 17 bases lying between them. Germline V gene lookup returns CDR1 SQVTM and CDR2 ANQGSEA. In DNA, the CDR3 is TGCAGCGTTGAAGATCGTCGGGGGAGTACGAACGAGCAGTACTTC. This sequence encodes CSVEDRRGSTNEQYF.

There are a few counts of this clone. The rearrangement joins TRBV28 to TRBJ2-7; 7 bases line up with TRBD2. The CDR3 contains 13 residues. V shed 3 bases, J shed 9 bases, and the junction held 8 bases outside the gene matches. Per germline, CDR1 MDHEN and CDR2 SYDVKM. CDR3 nucleotide sequence: TGTGCCAGCAGTTTGGGCGGGAGTCAGGCGCAGTACTTC. This gives the protein CASSLGGSQAQYF.

J is TRBJ1-1 and V is TRBV11-2, with 9 bases identical to TRBD1. This CDR3 is built from 14 residues. Germline CDR1 reads SGHAT; CDR2 reads FQNNGV. V was pared by 6 bases and J by 4 bases, with 6 bases of the junction left unmatched. CDR3 sequence: CASSYRDRATEAFF. The CDR3 DNA is TGTGCCAGCAGTTACCGGGACAGGGCCACTGAAGCTTTCTTT.